These T cell receptor beta chains were read from a single sample in a study of T cells in Graves' hyperthyroidism and ophthalmopathy. TCRdb re-derived calls from the multiplex PCR reads in MiXCR, one entry per CDR3 protein. The sample contains roughly 840,000 distinct CDR3 sequences, around 38% of which appear only once. Sample: blood. The receptors derive from a man in his late teens or twenties with Graves' hyperthyroidism. The CDR3 runs from the conserved cysteine through the conserved F or W. A D gene is named only where the DNA matches it firmly. Expanded clones are given a class, and other clones once, few, many or no size at all.

j_call,clone_size,d_call,v_call,cdr3_aa,cdr3_nt
TRBJ2-2,.,TRBD1,TRBV19,CASSKGQTTGELFF,TGTGCCAGTAGTAAGGGACAGACGACCGGGGAGCTGTTTTTT
TRBJ1-2,.,.,TRBV5-1,CASRPADGGNYGYTF,TGCGCCAGCAGGCCGGCGGACGGGGGCAACTATGGCTACACCTTC
TRBJ2-5,few,.,TRBV12-3/TRBV12-4,CASGIGGQETQYF,TGTGCCAGCGGGATCGGAGGTCAAGAGACCCAGTACTTC
TRBJ2-2,.,.,TRBV7-8,CASSLTSGLGTGELFF,TGTGCCAGCAGCTTAACTTCGGGTTTGGGGACCGGGGAGCTGTTTTTT
TRBJ1-6,many,.,TRBV2,CASRRWENSPLHF,TGTGCCAGCAGAAGGTGGGAGAATTCACCCCTCCACTTT
TRBJ2-7,few,TRBD2,TRBV5-1,CASSRLAGMTYEQYF,TGCGCCAGCAGTCGACTAGCGGGGATGACCTACGAGCAGTACTTC
TRBJ2-6,.,.,TRBV29-1,CSVAVFRVLTF,TGCAGCGTTGCGGTGTTTCGCGTCCTGACTTTC
TRBJ2-7,few,.,TRBV5-4,CASSPGAVNEQYF,TGTGCCAGCAGCCCGGGGGCGGTCAACGAGCAGTACTTC
TRBJ2-5,.,.,TRBV7-2,CASSPPSGPKETQYF,TGTGCCAGCAGCCCCCCCTCCGGGCCAAAGGAGACCCAGTACTTC
TRBJ1-4,many,.,TRBV19,CASRYNEKLFF,TGTGCCAGCCGTTATAATGAAAAACTGTTTTTT
TRBJ2-5,.,.,TRBV9,CASSQDTGLETQYF,TGTGCCAGCAGCCAAGATACAGGGCTGGAGACCCAGTACTTC
TRBJ2-7,many,.,TRBV10-3,CAISESTVYEQYF,TGTGCCATCAGTGAGTCGACAGTCTACGAGCAGTACTTC
TRBJ2-2,.,.,TRBV6-5,CASSYGATGELFF,TGTGCCAGCAGTTACGGGGCCACCGGGGAGCTGTTTTTT
TRBJ2-5,.,TRBD1,TRBV19,CASRKTGGLVETQYF,TGTGCCAGTAGGAAGACAGGGGGCCTGGTAGAGACCCAGTACTTC
TRBJ1-4,.,.,TRBV5-1,CASSLDGGVIEKLFF,TGCGCCAGCAGCTTGGATGGCGGGGTAATTGAAAAACTGTTTTTT
TRBJ1-2,many,.,TRBV29-1,CSVENVYGYTF,TGCAGCGTTGAAAACGTTTATGGCTACACCTTC
TRBJ2-2,few,.,TRBV2,CASTDSNTGELFF,TGTGCCAGCACCGACTCGAACACCGGGGAGCTGTTTTTT
TRBJ2-5,few,.,TRBV18,CASSREGSETQYF,TGTGCCAGCTCACGAGAGGGGTCAGAGACCCAGTACTTC
TRBJ1-5,.,.,TRBV5-1,CASKAGSSNQPQHF,TGCGCCAGCAAAGCAGGGTCAAGCAATCAGCCCCAGCATTTT
TRBJ2-3,.,TRBD2,TRBV10-3,CAIRTSGSSGDTQYF,TGTGCCATCCGAACTAGCGGGAGTAGTGGAGATACGCAGTATTTT
TRBJ2-7,many,TRBD1,TRBV29-1,CSVQRTGSYEQYF,TGCAGCGTACAACGGACAGGATCCTACGAGCAGTACTTC
TRBJ1-3,.,.,TRBV7-9,CASGTGLSGNTIYF,TGTGCCAGCGGAACAGGGTTATCAGGAAACACCATATATTTT
TRBJ1-4,.,TRBD1,TRBV11-2,CASSFDRGVVNEKLFF,TGTGCCAGCAGCTTCGACAGGGGCGTAGTTAATGAAAAACTGTTTTTT